This TCR beta chain came from a study of cytomegalovirus exposure and HLA in healthy donors. CDR3 length: 13 residues. In germline, CDR1 is SNHLY, CDR2 FYNNEI. Deletions cut 4 bases from V and 1 base from J, with 7 bases between. Study-wide findings and caveats: According to reports, the classifier identified cytomegalovirus status with high specificity and sensitivity. Three chains linked to CMV were shown in vitro to be specific for CMV antigens. The TCR clusters that emerged in the first cohort tended, a later analysis found, to co-occur in the 110 or so validation repertoires. Some TCR beta chains (164 of them) were listed as cytomegalovirus-associated.

Measured with immunoSEQ multiplex PCR; TCRdb has only the in-frame clones, and not every one. The table shows about 100,000 clones, with roughly 84% occurring only once. Details on this clone: Its specificity is unknown.

V gene TRBV2 combines with J gene TRBJ2-5, with a tentative D call TRBD2 (6 bases). The sequencing input was PBMCs. This TCR was sampled from a woman aged 18-29 years in good health and CMV-seronegative. CDR3 nucleotides: TGTGCCAGCAGTGTCGGGGGCCAAGAGACCCAGTACTTC. This encodes CASSVGGQETQYF.